Shown below are 31 T cell receptor beta chains from a single sample sequenced in a study of blood T cell repertoires in COVID-19 (dated by TCRdb to 2020 to 2022). Libraries came from the immunoSEQ multiplex PCR assay. TCRdb re-hosts the immuneACCESS table, in-frame sequences only. Its copies lack some clones; in the studies checked, an unresolved V gene accounts for under half of them, and the cause for the rest is not known. The sample records around 130,000 clones, about 88% of which are singletons. The ten largest clonotypes hold roughly 2.5% of the sample. The specimen was peripheral blood. The receptors shown here come from a human donor with COVID-19, enrolled during active disease. The donor label of this sample is uncertain.

The chain uses TRBV18 and TRBJ2-2, with 7 bases aligning to TRBD2. Germline V CDR1 and CDR2: KGHSH, LQKENI. The CDR3 extends over 17 amino acids. The J segment lost 0 bases and the V segment lost 6 bases, leaving 10 bases of the junction unmatched. CDR3 in DNA: TGTGCCAGCTCCCCCGGGGCGCGGGGGACGAACACCGGGGAGCTGTTTTTT. This translates into CASSPGARGTNTGELFF.

In its sample, this clone was seen once. This chain connects TRBV25-1 to TRBJ2-5; 10 positions match TRBD1. Trimming removed 3 bases from V and 2 bases from J; junction bases left unmatched: 6. The CDR3 sequence is 16 residues long. Germline CDR1 MGHDK, CDR2 SYGVNS. Here the CDR3 DNA reads TGTGCCAGCAGTGACTCGACAGGGGGCCCTCAAGAGACCCAGTACTTC. This gives the protein CASSDSTGGPQETQYF.

This chain uses TRBV5-1 with TRBJ2-2, with 11 bases fitting TRBD1. The V and J ends lost 3 bases and 3 bases, in that order; junction bases with no gene match: 4. Germline assignment: CDR1 SGHRS and CDR2 YFSETQ. The CDR3 is 16 residues long. In DNA, the CDR3 is TGCGCCAGCAGCTGGACAGGGGGCAAGGACACCGGGGAGCTGTTTTTT. Protein sequence: CASSWTGGKDTGELFF.

DNA of the CDR3: TGTGCCAGCAGCTTAGCGGGAGGGGAGGAGACCCAGTACTTC. Residues: CASSLAGGEETQYF. This chain links TRBV7-3 with TRBJ2-5; 9 bases map to TRBD2. Per germline, CDR1 SGHTA and CDR2 FQGTGA. Trimming at V came to 2 bases and at J to 5 bases, leaving 3 bases not matched to a gene. This CDR3 contains 14 residues.

This chain uses TRBV5-1 with TRBJ1-6; 7 bases match TRBD1. This CDR3 has 16 amino acids. Germline CDR1 is SGHRS and CDR2 is YFSETQ. After removal of 0 bases from V and 4 bases from J, the junction contained 4 bases not matched to a gene. The chain's CDR3 is CASSLAGDRYNSPLHF. For the CDR3, the DNA is TGCGCCAGCAGCTTGGCCGGGGACAGATATAATTCACCCCTCCACTTT.

This clone was detected only once. The chain carries TRBV28 and TRBJ2-7; D possibly corresponds to TRBD1 (6 bases). Germline values: CDR1 MDHEN, CDR2 SYDVKM. Trimming removed 5 bases from V and 5 bases from J, with 22 bases in between. The CDR3 runs 16 residues. The CDR3 sequence: CASSPPRDTFVDEQYF. CDR3 nucleotides: TGTGCCAGCAGTCCTCCCCGGGACACTTTCGTCGACGAGCAGTACTTC.

This sequence joins TRBV15 and TRBJ2-3; D not resolved. The CDR3 is 15 residues long. Germline values: CDR1 LNHNV, CDR2 YYDKDF (reference sequence). V gave up 1 base and J gave up 2 bases, with 10 bases separating them. DNA of the CDR3: TGTGCCACCAGCAGAGCATTCGCGGACACAGATACGCAGTATTTT. It is translated as CATSRAFADTDTQYF. The full variable domain, in which reference TRBV15 and TRBJ2-3 provide the parts outside the CDR3, is DAMVIQNPRYQVTQFGKPVTLSCSQTLNHNVMYWYQQKSSQAPKLLFHYYDKDFNNEADTPDNFQSRRPNTSFCFLDIRSPGLGDTAMYLCATSRAFADTDTQYFGPGTRLTVL.

The V call is TRBV21-1, the J call TRBJ2-1; TRBD1, as called in the table, went unchecked against the DNA. TRBV21-1 is a recognized pseudogene. The CDR3 runs to 13 residues. CDR3 nucleotides: TGTGCCAGCAGCATCGACAGGGACGATGAGCAGTTCTTC. It translates to CASSIDRDDEQFF.

The table lists this clone with a count of one. The chain joins TRBV6-1 to TRBJ1-5; D not certain. The CDR3 length is 16 residues. Germline lookup yields CDR1 MNHNS and CDR2 SASEGT. V lost 1 base to trimming and J lost 2 bases, with 12 bases between them. Here the CDR3 DNA reads TGTGCCAGCAGTGAAGTAGGCAAGCGAGGCAATCAGCCCCAGCATTTT. Translation gives CASSEVGKRGNQPQHF.

V and J are TRBV5-1 and TRBJ2-2, with TRBD1 identical over 10 bases. J was trimmed by 4 bases and V by 4 bases; bases with no gene match: 7. The CDR3 runs 16 residues. Germline values: CDR1 SGHRS, CDR2 YFSETQ. CDR3 in amino acids: CASSRPRTGGTGELFF. CDR3 nucleotide sequence: TGCGCCAGCAGCCGGCCACGGACAGGGGGCACCGGGGAGCTGTTTTTT. The whole variable domain, filled in from reference TRBV5-1 and TRBJ2-2, reads KAGVTQTPRYLIKTRGQQVTLSCSPISGHRSVSWYQQTPGQGLQFLFEYFSETQRNKGNFPGRFSGRQFSNSRSEMNVSTLELGDSALYLCASSRPRTGGTGELFFGEGSRLTVL.

The chain has TRBV2 and TRBJ1-1; TRBD1 matches 8 bases. The CDR3 covers 14 residues. V shed 11 bases and J 7 bases; nucleotides not matched to a gene: 15. Germline V lookup: CDR1 SNHLY, CDR2 FYNNEI. This chain's CDR3 is CACRDRTGGGEAFF. In DNA, the CDR3 is TGTGCCTGCCGGGACAGGACGGGCGGAGGTGAAGCTTTCTTT.

The chain uses TRBV6-6 and TRBJ2-7; the match to TRBD1 covers 7 bases. V gave up 7 bases and J gave up 6 bases; unmatched junction bases: 9. Per the germline V gene, CDR1 is MNHNY and CDR2 is SVGAGI (reference sequence). This CDR3 is built from 13 residues. The chain's CDR3 is CASTTGQAIEQYF. The CDR3 coding sequence is TGTGCCAGCACTACCGGACAGGCCATCGAGCAGTACTTC.

This chain joins TRBV7-2 and TRBJ2-1; 9 bases agree with TRBD2. The germline CDR1 and CDR2 sequences are SGHTA and FQGNSA. Losses at the gene ends were 6 bases for V and 8 bases for J; bases not matched to a gene: 8. CDR3 length: 14 amino acids. The DNA of the CDR3 is TGTGCCAGCAGAACGGGACTAGCTTCCCATGAGCAGTTCTTC. Translated: CASRTGLASHEQFF.

The chain combines TRBV6-6 with TRBJ1-4; 7 nucleotides match TRBD1. V gave up 5 bases and J gave up 1 base; unmatched junction bases: 7. Germline values: CDR1 MNHNY, CDR2 SVGAGI (reference sequence). The CDR3 is 16 residues long. CDR3 bases: TGTGCCAGCAGTCGAACCGGGACAGTAACTAATGAAAAACTGTTTTTT. This encodes CASSRTGTVTNEKLFF.

The chain combines TRBV25-1 with TRBJ1-1; possible D gene TRBD1, 6 bases. The CDR3 is 14 residues long. Trimming shortened V by 4 bases and J by 1 base, and 10 bases separated the two germline ends. Germline V lookup: CDR1 MGHDK, CDR2 SYGVNS. CDR3 sequence (DNA): TGTGCCAGCAGTGGAGGACAGCAGAACACTGAAGCTTTCTTT. It is translated as CASSGGQQNTEAFF.

The chain carries TRBV3-1 (or the pseudogene TRBV3-2) and TRBJ1-1; no firm D call. The germline V and J ends were trimmed by 3 bases and 4 bases, with 12 bases remaining between them. CDR1 is LGHDT and CDR2 is YNNKEL in the germline V gene (reference sequence). The CDR3 spans 14 residues. The CDR3 sequence is CASSQSSAGTEAFF. Here the CDR3 DNA reads TGTGCCAGCAGCCAGAGTTCCGCGGGCACTGAAGCTTTCTTT.

CDR3 sequence: CASSHGQGRAETQYF. CDR3 DNA: TGTGCCAGCAGCCACGGACAGGGACGGGCGGAGACCCAGTACTTC. The chain has TRBV3-1 (or the pseudogene TRBV3-2) and TRBJ2-5; 8 positions agree with TRBD1. Germline V gives CDR1 LGHDT, CDR2 YNNKEL (reference sequence). J lost 5 bases, V lost 3 bases, and 8 bases had no gene match. The CDR3 loop spans 15 amino acids.

V and J are TRBV6-4 and TRBJ1-1; D remains ambiguous. There are 13 residues in the CDR3. V was clipped by 6 bases and J by 0 bases, with 8 bases between them. The germline CDR1 and CDR2 sequences are MRHNA and SNTAGT. The CDR3 region is CASRAGLNTEAFF. CDR3 in DNA: TGTGCCAGCAGGGCAGGATTGAACACTGAAGCTTTCTTT.

The V and J genes are TRBV7-2 and TRBJ2-3, with 8 bases identical to TRBD2. The CDR3 has 16 residues. The germline CDR1 and CDR2 sequences are SGHTA and FQGNSA. Germline trimming cut 5 bases from V and 2 bases from J; bases unmatched to any gene: 9. The CDR3 loop reads CASSAPVAGFTDTQYF. The CDR3 DNA follows: TGTGCCAGCAGCGCCCCCGTAGCGGGATTCACAGATACGCAGTATTTT. The variable domain in full, completed from reference TRBV7-2 and TRBJ2-3, reads GAGVSQSPSNKVTEKGKDVELRCDPISGHTALYWYRQSLGQGLEFLIYFQGNSAPDKSGLPSDRFSAERTGGSVSTLTIQRTQQEDSAVYLCASSAPVAGFTDTQYFGPGTRLTVL.

The chain has TRBV5-1 and TRBJ2-5, with D perhaps TRBD2 (7 bases). The germline gives CDR1 SGHRS, CDR2 YFSETQ. The CDR3 contains 16 residues. Trimming stripped 0 bases from V and 4 bases from J, with 16 bases between. The CDR3 loop is CASSLDRGAIGETQYF. The CDR3 nucleotides read TGCGCCAGCAGCTTGGATCGGGGGGCCATTGGAGAGACCCAGTACTTC.

The chain joins TRBV6-5 to TRBJ2-2, with 7 bases lining up with TRBD1. The CDR3 spans 15 residues. Germline CDR1 MNHEY, CDR2 SVGAGI. The V and J ends lost 7 bases and 3 bases, in that order; junction bases with no gene match: 8. The DNA for the CDR3 is TGTGCCAGCACTGGGACAGCATACGACACCGGGGAGCTGTTTTTT. This encodes CASTGTAYDTGELFF.

The genes are TRBV28 and TRBJ2-7; possible D gene TRBD1, 5 bases. CDR3 length equals 14 residues. Germline assignment: CDR1 MDHEN and CDR2 SYDVKM. The ends were cut back, 3 bases at V and 5 bases at J, with 14 bases in the middle. The CDR3 DNA sequence: TGTGCCAGCAGTTTGGCAGGCAGGGTGAACGAGCAGTACTTC. Translating gives CASSLAGRVNEQYF. The entire variable domain, with the rest obtained from reference TRBV28 and TRBJ2-7, is as follows: DVKVTQSSRYLVKRTGEKVFLECVQDMDHENMFWYRQDPGLGLRLIYFSYDVKMKEKGDIPEGYSVSREKKERFSLILESASTNQTSMYLCASSLAGRVNEQYFGPGTRLTVT.

J is TRBJ1-2 and V is TRBV30, with TRBD1 matching over 8 bases. The CDR3 totals 14 residues. The V and J ends lost 1 base and 6 bases, in that order; junction bases with no gene match: 7. Germline-derived CDR1 and CDR2 are GTSNPN and SVGIG (reference sequence). CDR3 coding DNA: TGTGCCTGGAGTGCACGTGACAGGGGAGATGGCTACACCTTC. Translated, it gives CAWSARDRGDGYTF.

The gene calls are TRBV27 and TRBJ2-6; maybe TRBD2 (6 bases). Germline CDR1 is MNHEY and CDR2 is SMNVEV (reference sequence). V shed 3 bases and J shed 4 bases, with 10 bases lying between them. This CDR3 has 15 residues. CDR3 nucleotides: TGTGCCAGCAGTTTCTCGGGAGCGGGGGCCAACGTCCTGACTTTC. Encoded protein: CASSFSGAGANVLTF. Based on the CDR3 plus reference TRBV27 and TRBJ2-6, the full variable domain is EAQVTQNPRYLITVTGKKLTVTCSQNMNHEYMSWYRQDPGLGLRQIYYSMNVEVTDKGDVPEGYKVSRKEKRNFPLILESPSPNQTSLYFCASSFSGAGANVLTFGAGSRLTVL.

The J gene is TRBJ1-1, the V gene TRBV3-1 (or the pseudogene TRBV3-2); a weak D match, TRBD1 (5 bases). The CDR3 contains 17 residues. CDR1 and CDR2 (germline): LGHDT, YNNKEL (reference sequence). Trimming pared 0 bases from V and 4 bases from J, leaving 18 bases between. CDR3 nucleotides: TGTGCCAGCAGCCAAGATATTTCTAGGGGCTTGGTCACTGAAGCTTTCTTT. Protein product: CASSQDISRGLVTEAFF.

V and J are TRBV28 and TRBJ1-2; 7 positions agree with TRBD1. Germline-derived CDR1 and CDR2 are MDHEN and SYDVKM. J gave up 8 bases and V 2 bases, and 11 bases lay outside the gene matches. The CDR3 is 15 residues long. CDR3 in amino acids: CASSLGGTGANGYTF. DNA for the CDR3: TGTGCCAGCAGTTTAGGAGGAACAGGGGCAAACGGCTACACCTTC.

The V and J genes are TRBV11-2 and TRBJ1-1; TRBD1 is a possible D gene (5 bases). CDR3 length: 14 residues. The ends were cut back, 1 base at V and 5 bases at J, with 11 bases in the middle. Germline loops: CDR1 SGHAT, CDR2 FQNNGV. CDR3 in DNA: TGTGCCAGCAGCTTAGTGGCAGGGAGGACTGAAGCTTTCTTT. Its translation: CASSLVAGRTEAFF.

As DNA, the CDR3 is TGCAGCCTATTCTTCGACGGGACAGCGGGAGAGACCCAGTACTTC. This encodes CSLFFDGTAGETQYF. The chain has TRBV29-1 and TRBJ2-5; tentative D call: TRBD1 (7 bases). This CDR3 contains 15 residues. V dropped 8 bases and J dropped 4 bases, with 23 bases sitting between them. The germline CDR1 and CDR2 sequences are SQVTM and ANQGSEA.

V gene TRBV6-1 combines with J gene TRBJ1-5, with D perhaps TRBD1 (5 bases). Germline CDR1 is MNHNS and CDR2 is SASEGT. This CDR3 comprises 14 residues. V dropped 2 bases and J dropped 2 bases, with 7 bases sitting between them. This chain's CDR3 is CASSESRGNQPQHF. CDR3 in DNA: TGTGCCAGCAGTGAATCCAGGGGCAATCAGCCCCAGCATTTT.

The J gene is TRBJ2-7, the V gene TRBV10-3, with D unresolved. The V gene lost 6 bases and the J gene lost 2 bases, with 14 bases spanning the gap. The length of the CDR3 is 14 residues. Germline CDR1 reads ENHRY; CDR2 reads SYGVKD. The CDR3: CAISVTAAAYEQYF. The DNA for the CDR3 is TGTGCCATCAGCGTGACCGCCGCGGCCTACGAGCAGTACTTC.

In its sample, this clone was seen once. The genes are TRBV2 and TRBJ1-4; a possible D gene is TRBD1 (5 bases). Germline CDR1 and CDR2: SNHLY and FYNNEI. This CDR3 comprises 13 residues. The V and J ends lost 3 bases and 12 bases respectively, with 14 bases between them. CDR3 coding DNA: TGTGCCAGCAGTGAGGCCGGCAGGGAGGAACTGTTTTTT. Residues: CASSEAGREELFF.